This T cell receptor (beta chain) was documented in a study of regulatory T cells in long-lasting Graves disease. Overall study findings and caveats: Persistent cases of Graves' showed reduced TCR diversity relative to newly diagnosed patients.

The sample holds many counts of this clonotype. What it recognizes is unknown. The CDR3 spans 15 residues. Germline CDR1 SGHKS, CDR2 YYEKEE (reference sequence). V was pared by 0 bases and J by 2 bases, with 11 bases between. Arm-PCR with iRepertoire HTBI primers amplified the CDR3 regions for these TCR beta libraries. Each CDR3 protein gets one entry after TCRdb re-called the multiplex PCR reads with MiXCR. The sample has roughly 420,000 distinct CDR3 sequences, around 17% seen once. Specified time point: newly diagnosed GD, antithyroid drugs for less than 3 months. The TCR library was made from RNA that had been extracted from PBMCs in TRIzol. These sequences were also reported in another study, on T cells in Graves' hyperthyroidism and ophthalmopathy. From that report: Diagnostic assessment was based on clinical symptoms, serum thyroxine and TRAb, thyroid ultrasound and orbital computed tomography.

The chain joins TRBV5-5 to TRBJ2-5, with D possibly TRBD1 on 5 matching bases. The sample in question was peripheral blood mononuclear cells (PBMCs), obtained at new diagnosis, from a patient treated with antithyroid drugs. The TCR comes from a woman younger than 30 with Graves disease. This CDR3 reads CASSLGETEQETQYF. CDR3 in DNA: TGTGCCAGCAGCTTGGGAGAGACAGAACAAGAGACCCAGTACTTC.